Below are 23 T cell receptor beta chains sequenced from a single sample in a study of T cell responses to AZD1222 COVID-19 vaccine. Assay used: immunoSEQ multiplex PCR; TCRdb lists only in-frame clones, some missing. The data contain approximately 92,000 clones, over 80% of them singletons. This material consisted of peripheral blood, taken on day 0 of AZD1222 vaccination. The source is an adult in good health.

CDR3 sequence reads: CASSEGLAVYEQYF. DNA for the CDR3: TGTGCCAGCAGTGAAGGACTAGCGGTATACGAGCAGTACTTC. The rearrangement uses TRBV6-1 and TRBJ2-7, with 9 nucleotides matching TRBD2. V shed 1 base, J shed 4 bases, and the junction held 2 bases outside the gene matches. CDR3 length equals 14 residues. In germline, CDR1 is MNHNS, CDR2 SASEGT.

The V call is TRBV2, the J call TRBJ1-4, with 7 bases lining up with TRBD1. J gave up 4 bases and V 2 bases, and 1 base lay outside the gene matches. The CDR3 covers 14 residues. In germline, CDR1 is SNHLY, CDR2 FYNNEI. Written as DNA, the CDR3 is TGTGCCAGCAGTGAACAGGGGGTTAATGAAAAACTGTTTTTT. Its translation is CASSEQGVNEKLFF.

The V call is TRBV4-1, the J call TRBJ2-1; D is uncertain. V gave up 1 base and J gave up 4 bases, with 8 bases separating them. Germline V CDR1 and CDR2: MGHRA, YSYEKL. This CDR3 comprises 14 residues. CDR3: CASSQGDNYNEQFF. In nucleotides, the CDR3 is TGCGCCAGCAGCCAAGGAGACAATTACAATGAGCAGTTCTTC.

The chain has TRBV6-1 and TRBJ1-4, with 8 bases aligning to TRBD1. J was trimmed by 8 bases and V by 4 bases; bases with no gene match: 12. This CDR3 is built from 16 residues. Germline CDR1 reads MNHNS; CDR2 reads SASEGT. The CDR3 sequence: CASSGGMTGEGEKLFF. The CDR3 coding sequence is TGTGCCAGCAGTGGGGGAATGACAGGGGAGGGCGAAAAACTGTTTTTT.

The genes are TRBV19 and TRBJ1-4; TRBD1 matches 11 bases. The CDR3 loop spans 17 amino acids. CDR1 is LNHDA, CDR2 SQIVND, per germline (reference sequence). Losses at the gene ends were 4 bases for V and 6 bases for J; bases not matched to a gene: 10. CDR3 sequence reads: CASSRKVPGQGDEKLFF. CDR3 in DNA: TGTGCCAGTAGTAGGAAAGTCCCGGGACAGGGGGATGAAAAACTGTTTTTT.

In its sample, this clone was seen once. V gene TRBV7-2 combines with J gene TRBJ1-6; D unresolved. Germline CDR1 SGHTA, CDR2 FQGNSA. Trimming took 1 base from V and 11 from J, leaving 9 bases between them. The length of the CDR3 is 13 residues. The CDR3 DNA sequence: TGTGCCAGCAGCTTAGGATTGAGTCCACCCCTCCACTTT. Its translation: CASSLGLSPPLHF.

The chain uses TRBV29-1 and TRBJ1-1; 7 bases fit TRBD1. Trimming removed 3 bases from V and 10 bases from J; junction bases left unmatched: 8. The CDR3 sequence is 12 residues long. Germline values: CDR1 SQVTM, CDR2 ANQGSEA. CDR3 nucleotide sequence: TGCAGCGTTGACGGGACAGCCCGGCGAGCTTTCTTT. It yields the protein CSVDGTARRAFF. The variable domain in full, with the rest retrieved from reference TRBV29-1 and TRBJ1-1, is SAVISQKPSRDICQRGTSLTIQCQVDSQVTMMFWYRQQPGQSLTLIATANQGSEATYESGFVIDKFPISRPNLTFSTLTVSNMSPEDSSIYLCSVDGTARRAFFGQGTRLTVV.

This sequence joins TRBV6-5 and TRBJ1-5, with TRBD1 matching 7 bases. J gave up 7 bases and V 6 bases, and 6 bases lay outside the gene matches. The germline CDR1 and CDR2 sequences are MNHEY and SVGAGI. This CDR3 has 13 amino acids. CDR3 DNA sequence: TGTGCCAGCAGCCTTGACAGGGCGCAGCCCCAGCATTTT. Its protein is CASSLDRAQPQHF.

V usage is TRBV2 and J usage is TRBJ1-5, with 10 nucleotides matching TRBD1. Germline CDR1 and CDR2: SNHLY and FYNNEI. V lost 7 bases and J lost 5; bases outside the gene matches: 5. The CDR3 has 14 amino acids. CDR3 sequence: CASTGTGEHQPQHF. The CDR3, as DNA: TGTGCCAGCACTGGGACAGGGGAGCATCAGCCCCAGCATTTT.

V is TRBV7-8 and J is TRBJ2-5; D remains ambiguous. The CDR3 extends over 13 amino acids. Germline assignment: CDR1 SGHVS and CDR2 FQNEAQ. V gave up 1 base and J gave up 6 bases, with 9 bases separating them. Here the CDR3 DNA reads TGTGCCAGCAGCTTAGGGTTGGGAAAGACCCAGTACTTC. It yields the protein CASSLGLGKTQYF.

In its sample, this clone was seen a few times. DNA for the CDR3: TGTGCCAGCAGTAGTTTTCGGACAGGAAACCAGCCCCAGCATTTT. This translates into CASSSFRTGNQPQHF. V usage is TRBV28 and J usage is TRBJ1-5; 7 bases align to TRBD1. Germline CDR1 is MDHEN and CDR2 is SYDVKM. After removal of 5 bases from V and 7 bases from J, the junction contained 11 bases not matched to a gene. This CDR3 has 15 amino acids.

The chain uses TRBV5-1 and TRBJ1-6, with TRBD1 matching over 9 bases. This CDR3 spans 15 amino acids. V shed 6 bases, J shed 1 base, and the junction held 2 bases outside the gene matches. Germline loops: CDR1 SGHRS, CDR2 YFSETQ. Here the CDR3 reads CASTDRGSYNSPLHF. CDR3 sequence (DNA): TGCGCCAGCACGGACAGGGGATCCTATAATTCACCCCTCCACTTT. Full variable domain (outside the CDR3, taken from reference TRBV5-1 and TRBJ1-6): KAGVTQTPRYLIKTRGQQVTLSCSPISGHRSVSWYQQTPGQGLQFLFEYFSETQRNKGNFPGRFSGRQFSNSRSEMNVSTLELGDSALYLCASTDRGSYNSPLHFGNGTRLTVT.

The chain carries TRBV5-1 and TRBJ2-7, with 9 bases that match TRBD1. Germline values: CDR1 SGHRS, CDR2 YFSETQ. The CDR3 length is 14 residues. Losses at the gene ends were 3 bases for V and 4 bases for J; bases not matched to a gene: 5. CDR3 amino acids: CASSSGTGLYEQYF. The CDR3 DNA is TGCGCCAGCAGCTCCGGGACAGGGTTGTACGAGCAGTACTTC.

The chain carries TRBV3-1 (or the pseudogene TRBV3-2) and TRBJ2-3; D is uncertain. Trimming left V 4 bases short and J 4 bases short, with 6 bases between. This CDR3 contains 12 residues. Germline V gene sequence: CDR1 LGHDT, CDR2 YNNKEL (reference sequence). The CDR3 bases are TGTGCCAGCAGCCTCGTCGCAGATACGCAGTATTTT. This encodes CASSLVADTQYF.

The V call is TRBV25-1, the J call TRBJ1-6, with a possible D match to TRBD1 (5 bases). V was trimmed by 9 bases and J by 16 bases, leaving 19 bases between them. CDR1 and CDR2 (germline): MGHDK, SYGVNS. CDR3 size: 12 residues. Written as DNA, the CDR3 is TGTGCCAGTCCGGGGCGGCGGACCCCGCTCCACTTT. It codes for CASPGRRTPLHF.

This chain joins TRBV6-1 and TRBJ1-1; D not resolved. CDR1 is MNHNS and CDR2 is SASEGT in the germline V gene. The CDR3 sequence is 13 residues long. V shed 3 bases and J shed 1 base, with 6 bases lying between them. The CDR3 reads CASSESRNTEAFF. The DNA for the CDR3 is TGTGCCAGCAGTGAGTCCCGGAACACTGAAGCTTTCTTT.

The rearrangement joins TRBV27 to TRBJ1-2; 8 nucleotides match TRBD1. Germline CDR1 MNHEY, CDR2 SMNVEV (reference sequence). The ends lost 10 bases at V and 0 bases at J; junction bases unmatched: 7. This CDR3 is 14 amino acids long. The CDR3 DNA reads TGTGCCATCGGACAGGGCCCACCTAACTATGGCTACACCTTC. Encoded protein: CAIGQGPPNYGYTF.

V is TRBV2 and J is TRBJ1-6, with D unresolved. Germline V gene data show CDR1 as SNHLY and CDR2 as FYNNEI. With 7 bases removed from V and 2 bases from J, the gap between germline ends came to 3 bases. This CDR3 is built from 12 residues. The CDR3 region is CASTPYNSPLHF. The CDR3 DNA is TGTGCCAGCACCCCCTATAATTCACCCCTCCACTTT. The full variable domain, in which reference TRBV2 and TRBJ1-6 provide the parts outside the CDR3, is EPEVTQTPSHQVTQMGQEVILRCVPISNHLYFYWYRQILGQKVEFLVSFYNNEISEKSEIFDDQFSVERPDGSNFTLKIRSTKLEDSAMYFCASTPYNSPLHFGNGTRLTVT.

The table lists this clone with a few counts. V gene TRBV7-2 combines with J gene TRBJ1-3; D gene unclear. The CDR3 sequence is 17 residues long. Germline assignment: CDR1 SGHTA and CDR2 FQGNSA. Between the trimmed V and J ends, which lost 2 bases and 0 bases, there was a span of 14 bases. Here the CDR3 reads CASSLRSTLSSGNTIYF. The CDR3 region has the DNA TGTGCCAGCAGCTTAAGGTCAACTCTCAGCTCTGGAAACACCATATATTTT.

V usage is TRBV10-3 and J usage is TRBJ1-3; D unclear. The CDR3 totals 13 residues. The V end lost 4 bases, the J end lost 1 base, and 5 bases lay between the germline ends. Germline CDR1 ENHRY, CDR2 SYGVKD. This CDR3 is CAISATSGNTIYF. CDR3 nucleotides: TGTGCCATCAGTGCCACATCTGGAAACACCATATATTTT.

The V call is TRBV13, the J call TRBJ2-3; TRBD2 agrees at 9 bases. The V gene end was trimmed by 1 base and the J gene end by 1 base; junction bases not matched to a gene: 12. The V gene's germline CDR1 is PRHDT and CDR2 FYEKMQ (reference sequence). This CDR3 has 19 residues. This chain's CDR3 is CASSLVFGGGAWGTDTQYF. The DNA for the CDR3 is TGTGCCAGCAGCTTAGTTTTCGGCGGGGGGGCCTGGGGCACAGATACGCAGTATTTT.

This clone occurred once. The chain employs TRBV10-2 and TRBJ2-1; D uncertain. The CDR3 extends over 11 amino acids. Germline values: CDR1 WSHSY, CDR2 SAAADI. V shed 2 bases and J shed 10 bases, with 6 bases lying between them. CDR3 sequence (DNA): TGCGCCAGCAGTGAGGTGCGGGAGCAGTTCTTC. It translates to CASSEVREQFF.

This clone appeared once. The chain couples TRBV5-1 to TRBJ2-5, with 9 bases fitting TRBD2. Trimming removed 0 bases from V and 3 bases from J; junction bases left unmatched: 15. CDR3 length: 19 residues. Looked up from germline, CDR1 is SGHRS and CDR2 is YFSETQ. In nucleotides, the CDR3 is TGCGCCAGCAGCTTGGCCAGGGGCGGGAGGGCCTCAGCTAAAGAGACCCAGTACTTC. Encoded protein: CASSLARGGRASAKETQYF. The full variable domain, in which reference TRBV5-1 and TRBJ2-5 provide the parts outside the CDR3, is KAGVTQTPRYLIKTRGQQVTLSCSPISGHRSVSWYQQTPGQGLQFLFEYFSETQRNKGNFPGRFSGRQFSNSRSEMNVSTLELGDSALYLCASSLARGGRASAKETQYFGPGTRLLVL.